Presented here are 21 T cell receptor beta chains from one specimen sequenced in a study of shared clonotypes between healthy human individuals. Sequencing used immunoSEQ multiplex PCR; TCRdb keeps in-frame clones, though not all of them. This table holds around 2.5 million clones, 80% to 95% found once. Sequencing was performed on naive CD4+ T cells from PBMCs. Subset meaning: CD45RA+ positively selected. These receptors were taken from a man aged 18 to 29 in good health. Some clones in this sample may be carry-over from other donors' samples.

About this clone: At one end, the junction sequence differs from germline, possibly due to a read error. Distinct nucleotide sequences in the sample also encode this CDR3. The V call is TRBV30, the J call TRBJ1-3; D gene ambiguous. Germline lookup yields CDR1 GTSNPN and CDR2 SVGIG (reference sequence). This CDR3 region has 11 residues. CDR3 coding DNA: TGCGCCTGGAGCCTTGGAAACACCATATATTTT. It codes for CAWSLGNTIYF.

The chain couples TRBV4-1 to TRBJ2-1, with 9 bases matching TRBD2. Trimming took 4 bases from V and 3 from J; bases not matched to a gene: 4. This CDR3 is 15 amino acids long. Germline assignment: CDR1 MGHRA and CDR2 YSYEKL. CDR3 residues: CASSPLLAGYNEQFF. The CDR3 DNA reads TGCGCCAGCAGCCCCTTACTAGCGGGCTACAATGAGCAGTTCTTC.

V gene TRBV10-3 combines with J gene TRBJ1-2, with D uncertain. Looked up from germline, CDR1 is ENHRY and CDR2 is SYGVKD. The CDR3 has 14 residues. V shed 4 bases and J shed 6 bases, with 15 bases lying between them. CDR3 region: CAISVLGLSDGYTF. The CDR3 DNA reads as TGTGCCATCAGTGTGTTGGGCCTTTCAGATGGCTACACCTTC.

This clone has only one observation. The chain has TRBV7-2 and TRBJ2-1; TRBD2 aligns across 9 bases. The J segment lost 0 bases and the V segment lost 8 bases, leaving 8 bases of the junction unmatched. CDR1 is SGHTA and CDR2 is FQGNSA in the germline V gene. The CDR3 runs 16 residues. DNA of the CDR3: TGTGCCAGCGTGCCCCGACTAGCGGCCTCCTACAATGAGCAGTTCTTC. This encodes CASVPRLAASYNEQFF.

The chain uses TRBV6-5 and TRBJ1-2; D perhaps matches TRBD1 (6 bases). Looked up from germline, CDR1 is MNHEY and CDR2 is SVGAGI. CDR3 length: 15 residues. V was pared by 3 bases and J by 7 bases, with 18 bases between. The CDR3 sequence: CASSYQGQGIGGYTF. CDR3 sequence (DNA): TGTGCCAGCAGTTATCAGGGGCAGGGGATCGGTGGCTACACCTTC.

This rearrangement joins TRBV28 to TRBJ1-4; D call uncertain. Per germline, CDR1 MDHEN and CDR2 SYDVKM. Trimming removed 7 bases from V and 0 bases from J, with 12 bases in between. The CDR3 spans 15 residues. CDR3 coding DNA: TGTGCCAGCACCGTGGGAGGAGCAACTAATGAAAAACTGTTTTTT. It encodes CASTVGGATNEKLFF.

CDR3 sequence reads: CASSLTSPNTGELFF. CDR3 DNA sequence: TGTGCCAGCAGCCTGACATCACCTAACACCGGGGAGCTGTTTTTT. The rearrangement links TRBV11-3 to TRBJ2-2; D gene ambiguous. There are 15 residues in the CDR3. V lost 5 bases and J lost 2, with 12 bases in between. The germline V gene encodes CDR1 SGHNT and CDR2 YENEEA.

The chain couples TRBV15 to TRBJ2-1; D might be TRBD2 (6 bases). V lost 3 bases and J lost 10, with 10 bases in between. Germline CDR1 is LNHNV and CDR2 is YYDKDF (reference sequence). The CDR3 contains 12 residues. CDR3 amino acids: CATSRALAEQFF. DNA for the CDR3: TGTGCCACCAGCAGGGCACTAGCCGAGCAGTTCTTC.

This chain connects TRBV21-1 to TRBJ2-5; TRBD1, the table's D call, lacks a check against the DNA. TRBV21-1 is deemed a pseudogene. The CDR3 is 15 residues long. CDR3 amino acids: CASSPQEAGEETQYF. CDR3 nucleotide sequence: TGTGCCAGCAGCCCGCAGGAGGCAGGGGAAGAGACCCAGTACTTC.

This clone was counted once. The V call is TRBV7-8, the J call TRBJ2-3; D is tentatively TRBD1 or TRBD2 (5 bases each). CDR1 and CDR2 (germline): SGHVS, FQNEAQ. This CDR3 contains 16 residues. Trimming took off 2 bases at V and 4 bases at J, with 16 bases between the two ends. The CDR3 loop is CASSLLGGSRADTQYF. The CDR3 DNA sequence: TGTGCCAGCAGCTTACTAGGCGGGTCCAGGGCAGATACGCAGTATTTT.

This chain uses TRBV2 with TRBJ1-3; possible D gene TRBD1, 6 bases. The V gene's germline CDR1 is SNHLY and CDR2 FYNNEI. CDR3 length: 18 residues. V lost 5 bases and J lost 0, with 20 bases in between. CDR3 coding DNA: TGTGCCAGCAGTCTACGGGACACAAGTTTCTACTCTGGAAACACCATATATTTT. Translating it yields CASSLRDTSFYSGNTIYF.

The chain is built from TRBV9 and TRBJ1-2; TRBD1 matches 8 bases. This CDR3 comprises 17 residues. Germline V gene sequence: CDR1 SGDLS, CDR2 YYNGEE. J gave up 8 bases and V 0 bases, and 15 bases lay outside the gene matches. The CDR3 loop is CASSVESRAGGSRGYTF. For the CDR3, the DNA is TGTGCCAGCAGCGTAGAATCTAGGGCAGGGGGCTCTCGCGGCTACACCTTC.

This chain uses TRBV6-1 with TRBJ2-1; D unresolved. CDR3 size: 11 residues. The germline CDR1 and CDR2 sequences are MNHNS and SASEGT. V lost 6 bases, J lost 10 bases, and 10 bases lay in between. CDR3 sequence: CASSRDLEQFF. In DNA, the CDR3 is TGTGCCAGCAGCCGAGATTTGGAGCAGTTCTTC.

The V and J genes are TRBV29-1 and TRBJ1-2; tentative D call: TRBD1 (6 bases). The CDR3 is made up of 12 amino acids. Trimming pared 4 bases from V and 8 bases from J, leaving 14 bases between. Germline V CDR1 and CDR2: SQVTM, ANQGSEA. The CDR3 protein is CSVALTGRGYTF. The CDR3 coding sequence is TGCAGCGTTGCCCTAACAGGGCGGGGCTACACCTTC.

The chain joins TRBV10-1 to TRBJ2-5; TRBD2 matches 12 bases. The V segment lost 5 bases and the J segment 5 bases; nucleotides outside the gene matches: 6. This CDR3 is 15 amino acids long. The germline CDR1 and CDR2 sequences are WNHNN and SYGVQD (reference sequence). The CDR3 is CASSPGLAGQETQYF. CDR3 DNA sequence: TGCGCCAGCAGTCCCGGACTAGCGGGACAGGAGACCCAGTACTTC.

The rearrangement joins TRBV5-6 to TRBJ2-7; unclear D gene. Germline CDR1 is SGHDT and CDR2 is YYEEEE. This CDR3 is built from 13 residues. The ends were cut back, 2 bases at V and 2 bases at J, with 8 bases in the middle. This chain's CDR3 is CASSLTRPYEQYF. In DNA form, the CDR3 reads TGTGCCAGCAGCTTAACTCGACCCTACGAGCAGTACTTC.

The gene calls are TRBV4-3 and TRBJ2-7; D is unresolved. The CDR3 has 15 amino acids. V was shortened by 0 bases and J by 1 base, with 10 bases between the two germline ends. Germline V lookup: CDR1 LGHNA, CDR2 YSLEER. The CDR3 region has the DNA TGCGCCAGCAGCCAAGATACATTCCGGTCCTACGAGCAGTACTTC. It codes for CASSQDTFRSYEQYF.

The rearrangement joins TRBV5-1 to TRBJ1-1, with D possibly being TRBD1 (5 bases). V shed 3 bases and J shed 0 bases, with 15 bases lying between them. The length of the CDR3 is 16 residues. The germline V gene encodes CDR1 SGHRS and CDR2 YFSETQ. CDR3 sequence reads: CASSSRDRTMNTEAFF. In DNA, the CDR3 is TGCGCCAGCAGCTCCAGGGACCGAACGATGAACACTGAAGCTTTCTTT.

The chain recombines TRBV28 with TRBJ1-1; possible D gene TRBD1, 5 bases. V gave up 5 bases and J gave up 5 bases, with 9 bases separating them. The germline V gene encodes CDR1 MDHEN and CDR2 SYDVKM. CDR3 length: 12 residues. CDR3 region: CASSKRQTEAFF. The DNA for the CDR3 is TGTGCCAGCAGTAAGCGACAGACTGAAGCTTTCTTT.

The V gene is TRBV28, the J gene TRBJ2-7; D may be TRBD1 (6 bases). This CDR3 region has 12 residues. Germline V gene sequence: CDR1 MDHEN, CDR2 SYDVKM. The germline V and J ends were trimmed by 5 bases and 9 bases, with 14 bases remaining between them. The CDR3 sequence is CASSPLRGLQYF. CDR3 nucleotide sequence: TGTGCCAGCAGTCCCCTAAGGGGGTTGCAGTACTTC.

The chain is built from TRBV11-2 and TRBJ2-3; D is unresolved. Trimming took off 0 bases at V and 4 bases at J, with 11 bases between the two ends. From germline, CDR1 is SGHAT and CDR2 FQNNGV. The CDR3 contains 15 residues. CDR3 in amino acids: CASSLDGRPSDTQYF. The CDR3 bases are TGTGCCAGCAGCTTAGATGGACGTCCGTCAGATACGCAGTATTTT.